The 30 T cell receptor beta chains below were found in one sample sequenced in a study of neurological immune-mediated disorders. TCRdb reanalysed the 5' RACE reads using MiXCR and keeps one entry per CDR3 protein. The table records more than 75,000 distinct CDR3 sequences, approximately 4.6% of them present only once. Time point defined: longitudinal time-point 3. Input material: PBMCs. The receptors derive from a woman aged 55 to 70 with multiple sclerosis.

This clonotype has a count of ten or more. CDR3 sequence: CSARPSGTGPIYGYTF. The CDR3 DNA reads TGCAGTGCTAGGCCCTCCGGGACAGGCCCTATATATGGCTACACCTTC. The rearrangement links TRBV20-1 to TRBJ1-2, with 8 bases lining up with TRBD1. After removal of 3 bases from V and 5 bases from J, the junction contained 14 bases not matched to a gene. The germline V gene encodes CDR1 DFQATT and CDR2 SNEGSKA (reference sequence). The CDR3 sequence is 16 residues long.

At least ten counts were recorded for this clonotype. The V gene is TRBV3-1, the J gene TRBJ2-7; either TRBD1 or TRBD2 may fit D (6 bases each). V lost 4 bases and J 7 bases, leaving 23 bases between the germline ends. The CDR3 is made up of 16 amino acids. Germline loops: CDR1 LGHDT, CDR2 YNNKEL (reference sequence). CDR3 nucleotide sequence: TGTGCCAGCAGCCCCCCAGTGGGGGGCTATTCGTGGGAGCAGTACTTC. Protein product: CASSPPVGGYSWEQYF.

This clonotype was seen at least ten times. The CDR3 is CASSASGVETGELFF. The CDR3 nucleotides are TGTGCCAGCAGCGCGAGCGGGGTGGAGACCGGGGAGCTGTTTTTT. V gene TRBV7-2 combines with J gene TRBJ2-2; 7 bases are shared with TRBD2. This CDR3 region has 15 residues. Trimming cost V 5 bases and J 5 bases; bases outside gene matches: 8. Germline loops: CDR1 SGHTA, CDR2 FQGNSA.

This clonotype has a count of ten or more. The rearrangement joins TRBV28 to TRBJ1-5; D perhaps matches TRBD1 (6 bases). Trimming stripped 7 bases from V and 3 bases from J, with 22 bases between. Germline CDR1 reads MDHEN; CDR2 reads SYDVKM. This CDR3 has 17 residues. The CDR3 reads CASTLGGGGRANQPQHF. DNA for the CDR3: TGTGCCAGCACCCTGGGTGGCGGGGGGCGCGCCAATCAGCCCCAGCATTTT.

This clonotype appeared many times. V and J are TRBV27 and TRBJ1-5; D gene unclear. Germline loops: CDR1 MNHEY, CDR2 SMNVEV (reference sequence). The CDR3 is 16 amino acids. V was trimmed by 8 bases and J by 2 bases, leaving 19 bases between them. This CDR3 reads CASGPLSAQGNQPQHF. CDR3 sequence (DNA): TGTGCCAGCGGCCCATTGAGCGCCCAGGGCAATCAGCCCCAGCATTTT.

This clonotype was seen ten or more times. The rearrangement uses TRBV7-9 and TRBJ2-5; D gene ambiguous. There are 14 residues in the CDR3. The germline CDR1 and CDR2 sequences are SEHNR and FQNEAQ (reference sequence). V lost 1 base and J lost 0, with 6 bases in between. The DNA for the CDR3 is TGTGCCAGCAGCTTAGGAGGATACCAAGAGACCCAGTACTTC. This codes for CASSLGGYQETQYF.

This clonotype was seen repeatedly, ten times or more. J is TRBJ1-3 and V is TRBV7-8; D may be TRBD1 (5 bases). The CDR3 totals 15 residues. V lost 0 bases to trimming and J lost 0 bases, with 6 bases between them. The germline CDR1 and CDR2 sequences are SGHVS and FQNEAQ. The CDR3 bases are TGTGCCAGCAGCTTAGCGGGGGACTCTGGAAACACCATATATTTT. Encoded protein: CASSLAGDSGNTIYF. Drawing the rest from reference TRBV7-8 and TRBJ1-3, the complete variable domain is GAGVSQSPRYKVAKRGQDVALRCDPISGHVSLFWYQQALGQGPEFLTYFQNEAQLDKSGLPSDRFFAERPEGSVSTLKIQRTQQEDSAVYLCASSLAGDSGNTIYFGEGSWLTVV.

The table lists this clonotype with many counts. The chain couples TRBV7-9 to TRBJ2-5; 8 bases fit TRBD2. The J segment lost 7 bases and the V segment lost 5 bases, leaving 12 bases of the junction unmatched. The germline V gene encodes CDR1 SEHNR and CDR2 FQNEAQ (reference sequence). The CDR3 extends over 15 amino acids. CDR3 in amino acids: CASSHNPGREGTQYF. As DNA, the CDR3 is TGTGCCAGCAGCCATAATCCGGGACGGGAGGGGACCCAGTACTTC.

This clonotype occurred many times. The genes are TRBV10-3 and TRBJ1-1; D is unresolved. Germline V lookup: CDR1 ENHRY, CDR2 SYGVKD. This CDR3 has 15 amino acids. CDR3 bases: TGTGAGGTTGTGCCGACCAGTGGTTGGTACACTGAAGCTTTCTTT. Its translation is CEVVPTSGWYTEAFF.

About this clonotype: One junction end does not reproduce the germline sequence, and a read error may be involved. The chain carries TRBV5-1 and TRBJ1-1; D is perhaps TRBD1 (5 bases). From germline, CDR1 is SGHRS and CDR2 YFSETQ. This CDR3 has 13 residues. The CDR3 DNA is TGTGCCAGCAACTTGGAAGGGGCCGCTGAAGCTTTCTTT. Residues: CASNLEGAAEAFF.

This clonotype occurred many times. The chain employs TRBV7-9 and TRBJ2-5; D might be TRBD2 (5 bases). CDR1 and CDR2 from the germline V gene are SEHNR and FQNEAQ (reference sequence). The CDR3 is made up of 14 amino acids. V dropped 4 bases and J dropped 4 bases, with 13 bases sitting between them. The CDR3 bases are TGTGCCAGCAGCTCTTATCGAGGGAGAGAGACCCAGTACTTC. Amino acids: CASSSYRGRETQYF.

This clonotype was counted ten times or more. The chain employs TRBV6-5 and TRBJ1-5; TRBD1 matches at 7 bases. From germline, CDR1 is MNHEY and CDR2 SVGAGI. V lost 4 bases and J lost 3; bases outside the gene matches: 3. This CDR3 has 14 residues. The CDR3 DNA reads as TGTGCCAGCAGTTCAGGGGGAAACAATCAGCCCCAGCATTTT. Its translation is CASSSGGNNQPQHF.

This clonotype was seen at least ten times. The rearrangement uses TRBV13 and TRBJ2-1; D possibly matches TRBD1 or TRBD2 (5 bases each). With 4 bases removed from V and 11 bases from J, the gap between germline ends came to 18 bases. This CDR3 is built from 14 residues. Germline CDR1 PRHDT, CDR2 FYEKMQ (reference sequence). The CDR3 reads CASSSGGPSGKQFF. CDR3 nucleotides: TGTGCCAGCAGCTCTGGGGGACCCTCCGGGAAGCAGTTCTTC.

This clonotype was recorded at least ten times. The chain has TRBV29-1 and TRBJ2-3, with D perhaps given as TRBD1 or TRBD2 (6 bases each). This CDR3 contains 16 residues. Germline CDR1 is SQVTM and CDR2 is ANQGSEA. Between the trimmed V and J ends, which lost 4 bases and 0 bases, there was a span of 17 bases. CDR3 coding DNA: TGCAGCGTTGGGGGGGCAGACGGGGCTAGCACAGATACGCAGTATTTT. Amino acid sequence: CSVGGADGASTDTQYF.

This clonotype was recorded at least ten times. The chain recombines TRBV12-3 or TRBV12-4 with TRBJ1-1; D uncertain. The V end was cut by 4 bases, the J end by 0 bases, with 9 bases between. The CDR3 covers 14 residues. The CDR3 sequence: CASSSDTLNTEAFF. CDR3 sequence (DNA): TGTGCCAGCAGTTCAGATACCCTGAACACTGAAGCTTTCTTT.

This clonotype was picked up many times. V usage is TRBV12-3 or TRBV12-4 and J usage is TRBJ1-2; 9 bases map to TRBD1. After removal of 5 bases from V and 7 bases from J, the junction contained 5 bases not matched to a gene. This CDR3 is 13 amino acids long. This CDR3 reads CASSRDRESGYTF. As DNA, the CDR3 is TGTGCCAGCAGTAGGGACAGGGAGTCTGGCTACACCTTC.

This clonotype appeared many times. V usage is TRBV10-2 and J usage is TRBJ2-2, with 8 bases lining up with TRBD1. The CDR3 consists of 15 residues. Germline CDR1 and CDR2: WSHSY and SAAADI. V was clipped by 6 bases and J by 0 bases; unmatched bases: 3. The CDR3 region has the DNA TGCGCCAGCAGGGACAGGGCGGCGAACACCGGGGAGCTGTTTTTT. Encoded protein: CASRDRAANTGELFF.

This clonotype was seen many times. The chain recombines TRBV7-6 with TRBJ2-7, with D possibly matching TRBD2 (7 bases). With 3 bases removed from V and 5 bases from J, the gap between germline ends came to 14 bases. The CDR3 is 14 residues long. Germline-derived CDR1 and CDR2 are SGHVS and FNYEAQ. The CDR3 loop is CASSLGQGRDEQYF. As DNA, the CDR3 is TGTGCCAGCAGCTTGGGGCAGGGGAGGGACGAGCAGTACTTC. Together with reference TRBV7-6 and TRBJ2-7, the CDR3 gives the full variable domain: GAGVSQSPRYKVTKRGQDVALRCDPISGHVSLYWYRQALGQGPEFLTYFNYEAQQDKSGLPNDRFSAERPEGSISTLTIQRTEQRDSAMYRCASSLGQGRDEQYFGPGTRLTVT.

This clonotype has a count of ten or more. V gene TRBV3-1 combines with J gene TRBJ1-1; D is ambiguous. With 4 bases removed from V and 2 bases from J, the gap between germline ends came to 17 bases. The CDR3 sequence is 16 residues long. The germline gives CDR1 LGHDT, CDR2 YNNKEL (reference sequence). CDR3 nucleotide sequence: TGTGCCAGCAGCCGAATTTTGGGCAGCCCAAACACTGAAGCTTTCTTT. It yields the protein CASSRILGSPNTEAFF.

This clonotype was found many times. The chain recombines TRBV28 with TRBJ1-1; perhaps TRBD1 as D (5 bases). V gave up 5 bases and J gave up 1 base, with 20 bases separating them. Germline V CDR1 and CDR2: MDHEN, SYDVKM. CDR3 size: 17 residues. The CDR3 sequence is CASSHRGQDVRNTEAFF. Here the CDR3 DNA reads TGTGCCAGCAGTCACCGAGGACAAGACGTACGGAACACTGAAGCTTTCTTT.

The sample holds many counts of this clonotype. The CDR3 bases are TGTGCCAGCAGCCCCATGAGACCCAACACCGGGGAGCTGTTTTTT. It encodes CASSPMRPNTGELFF. This sequence joins TRBV7-8 and TRBJ2-2; D call uncertain. The V gene's germline CDR1 is SGHVS and CDR2 FQNEAQ. The CDR3 covers 15 residues. Trimming removed 5 bases at V and 2 bases at J, with 12 bases between.

This clonotype came up many times. The chain is built from TRBV20-1 and TRBJ1-1; the match to TRBD1 covers 10 bases. This CDR3 has 17 residues. Per the germline V gene, CDR1 is DFQATT and CDR2 is SNEGSKA (reference sequence). V lost 3 bases to trimming and J lost 4 bases; unmatched junction nucleotides: 14. Written as DNA, the CDR3 is TGCAGTGCTAGCTCCTGGGACAGGGGACGGGTGGGCACTGAAGCTTTCTTT. Protein: CSASSWDRGRVGTEAFF.

This clonotype was observed at least ten times. The chain joins TRBV20-1 to TRBJ2-7, with TRBD2 as a possible D gene (6 bases). This CDR3 is built from 14 residues. The germline CDR1 and CDR2 sequences are DFQATT and SNEGSKA (reference sequence). With 5 bases removed from V and 1 base from J, the gap between germline ends came to 15 bases. CDR3 loop: CSAGTALGSYEQYF. The DNA of the CDR3 is TGCAGTGCTGGGACTGCACTCGGGTCCTACGAGCAGTACTTC.

This clonotype has at least ten counts. The chain couples TRBV5-1 to TRBJ2-7, with a tentative D call TRBD1 (6 bases). The germline gives CDR1 SGHRS, CDR2 YFSETQ. The CDR3 runs 13 residues. Trimming stripped 8 bases from V and 6 bases from J, with 18 bases between. CDR3: CASLDRRPSEQYF. The CDR3 DNA is TGCGCCAGTCTCGACAGGCGTCCCTCCGAGCAGTACTTC.

This clonotype appeared many times. The chain combines TRBV20-1 with TRBJ2-6; tentatively, D is TRBD2 (6 bases). Germline V CDR1 and CDR2: DFQATT, SNEGSKA (reference sequence). The CDR3 runs 17 residues. V lost 3 bases to trimming and J lost 0 bases, with 15 bases between them. The CDR3 DNA reads TGCAGTGCTAGTGGCGGGGCAGCCCGCTCTGGGGCCAACGTCCTGACTTTC. Amino acids: CSASGGAARSGANVLTF.

This clonotype has ten or more counts. J is TRBJ2-1 and V is TRBV12-3 or TRBV12-4, with 12 bases lining up with TRBD2. The CDR3 totals 16 residues. J was trimmed by 8 bases and V by 5 bases; bases with no gene match: 10. In DNA, the CDR3 is TGTGCCAGCAGTCCGCCTGGACTAGCGGGGTGGGATGAGCAGTTCTTC. It yields the protein CASSPPGLAGWDEQFF.

This clonotype was counted between two and nine times. The genes are TRBV6-1 and TRBJ1-4; D remains unclear. The germline V and J ends were trimmed by 2 bases and 0 bases, with 10 bases remaining between them. The CDR3 contains 16 residues. Germline V gene data show CDR1 as MNHNS and CDR2 as SASEGT. The CDR3 region has the DNA TGTGCCAGCAGTGAATGGCGCGGAACAACTAATGAAAAACTGTTTTTT. This codes for CASSEWRGTTNEKLFF.

This clonotype occurred many times. V usage is TRBV20-1 and J usage is TRBJ1-2; D might be TRBD1 (5 bases). This CDR3 region has 13 residues. V shed 5 bases and J shed 8 bases, with 18 bases lying between them. Germline lookup yields CDR1 DFQATT and CDR2 SNEGSKA (reference sequence). The CDR3 loop reads CSAGDHASRGYTF. The CDR3 DNA sequence: TGCAGTGCTGGGGACCATGCCTCGCGGGGCTACACCTTC.

This clonotype was observed at least ten times. The chain recombines TRBV14 with TRBJ1-1; 7 bases map to TRBD1. CDR1 and CDR2 from the germline V gene are SGHDN and FVKESK. J lost 1 base, V lost 5 bases, and 7 bases had no gene match. The CDR3 is 15 amino acids. The CDR3: CASSYEGQKNTEAFF. The CDR3 DNA reads TGTGCCAGCAGCTACGAGGGACAGAAGAACACTGAAGCTTTCTTT.

This clonotype was counted many times. The V gene is TRBV6-5, the J gene TRBJ1-6, with D perhaps matching TRBD1 (6 bases). Trimming stripped 2 bases from V and 6 bases from J, with 8 bases between. CDR1 and CDR2 (germline): MNHEY, SVGAGI. CDR3 length: 14 residues. The CDR3 bases are TGTGCCAGCAGTTACGGGGGGGCTAATTCACCCCTCCACTTT. Protein sequence: CASSYGGANSPLHF.